These 13 T cell receptor beta chains originate from one sample sequenced in a study of shared clonotypes between healthy human individuals. Profiled with immunoSEQ multiplex PCR; TCRdb holds only in-frame clones, not every one. The sample lists roughly 510,000 clones, 60% to 80% occurring once. Source material: PBMCs. Every receptor here comes from a woman between 35 and 50 years old in good health. Some clones in this sample may be carry-over from other donors' samples.

CDR3 protein: CASSFKDSSYEQYF. As DNA, the CDR3 is TGTGCCAGCAGTTTTAAGGATTCATCCTACGAGCAGTACTTC. The chain has TRBV27 and TRBJ2-7; D ambiguous. CDR1 and CDR2 from the germline V gene are MNHEY and SMNVEV (reference sequence). Trimming removed 3 bases at V and 1 base at J, with 10 bases between. CDR3 length: 14 amino acids.

The chain recombines TRBV6-5 with TRBJ1-5; D gene ambiguous. This CDR3 has 13 residues. V lost 4 bases and J 1 base, leaving 5 bases between the germline ends. Germline CDR1 and CDR2: MNHEY and SVGAGI. The CDR3 is CASSSASNQPQHF. The CDR3 nucleotides are TGTGCCAGCAGTTCGGCAAGCAATCAGCCCCAGCATTTT.

The V gene is TRBV25-1, the J gene TRBJ1-3; D unclear. Trimming took off 1 base at V and 0 bases at J, with 7 bases between the two ends. Germline lookup yields CDR1 MGHDK and CDR2 SYGVNS. The CDR3 is made up of 15 amino acids. The CDR3 DNA reads TGTGCCAGCAGTGAATGGGGTAGCTCTGGAAACACCATATATTTT. It is translated as CASSEWGSSGNTIYF.

With respect to this clone: At one boundary the junction diverges from the germline segment, which might be a read error. The rearrangement links TRBV14 to TRBJ1-1; 7 bases align to TRBD1. The CDR3 extends over 15 amino acids. CDR1 and CDR2 (germline): SGHDN, FVKESK. The chain's CDR3 is CASSRTTGLKTEAFF. For the CDR3, the DNA is TGTGCCAGCAGCCGAACGACAGGGTTGAAGACTGAAGCTTTCTTT.

The chain uses TRBV27 and TRBJ2-6; D uncertain. Trimming stripped 7 bases from V and 0 bases from J, with 16 bases between. The CDR3 is made up of 17 amino acids. Germline values: CDR1 MNHEY, CDR2 SMNVEV (reference sequence). The CDR3 DNA sequence: TGTGCCAGCACCTCGGGCCCCCGGGCCTCTGGGGCCAACGTCCTGACTTTC. As protein: CASTSGPRASGANVLTF.

V usage is TRBV7-2 and J usage is TRBJ2-4, with 10 bases matching TRBD2. Germline loops: CDR1 SGHTA, CDR2 FQGNSA. J gave up 12 bases and V 5 bases, and 10 bases lay outside the gene matches. This CDR3 is built from 14 residues. CDR3 amino acids: CASSQVPSGSAQYF. DNA for the CDR3: TGTGCCAGCAGCCAGGTGCCTAGCGGGAGCGCTCAGTACTTC.

The gene calls are TRBV5-5 and TRBJ1-4; the D gene is possibly TRBD1 (5 bases). The CDR3 length is 12 residues. The germline V and J ends were trimmed by 4 bases and 8 bases, with 9 bases remaining between them. The V gene's germline CDR1 is SGHKS and CDR2 YYEKEE (reference sequence). This CDR3 reads CASSPGPEKLFF. CDR3 nucleotide sequence: TGTGCCAGCAGCCCGGGGCCCGAAAAACTGTTTTTT.

This CDR3 is CASSDQRGLSTGELFF. The CDR3 DNA follows: TGTGCCAGCAGTGACCAGAGAGGGCTTAGCACCGGGGAGCTGTTTTTT. This chain links TRBV6-1 with TRBJ2-2; D is perhaps TRBD2 (5 bases). Trimming removed 3 bases at V and 4 bases at J, with 15 bases between. Germline loops: CDR1 MNHNS, CDR2 SASEGT. The CDR3 is made up of 16 amino acids.

This clone was seen a handful of times. This sequence joins TRBV6-5 and TRBJ2-3, with D possibly being TRBD1 or TRBD2 (5 bases each). The CDR3 has 12 amino acids. The germline V and J ends were trimmed by 6 bases and 6 bases, with 10 bases remaining between them. CDR1 and CDR2 (germline): MNHEY, SVGAGI. The CDR3 here is CASRQGTDTQYF. CDR3 bases: TGTGCCAGCAGACAAGGGACGGATACGCAGTATTTT.

This chain connects TRBV30 to TRBJ2-2; D might be TRBD1 (5 bases). This CDR3 comprises 15 residues. CDR1 is GTSNPN, CDR2 SVGIG, per germline (reference sequence). The ends were cut back, 0 bases at V and 4 bases at J, with 12 bases in the middle. DNA of the CDR3: TGTGCCTGGAGTGTACAGGTTACGACCACCGGGGAGCTGTTTTTT. Protein: CAWSVQVTTTGELFF.

CDR3 DNA: TGTGCCAGCAAGCCTGGACCCCGCACAGATACGCAGTATTTT. Translation gives CASKPGPRTDTQYF. The chain uses TRBV6-5 and TRBJ2-3; no reliable D call. Germline CDR1 reads MNHEY; CDR2 reads SVGAGI. This CDR3 is built from 14 residues. The germline V and J ends were trimmed by 7 bases and 1 base, with 12 bases remaining between them.

A note on this clone: At one boundary the junction diverges from the germline segment, which might be a read error. CDR3 sequence (DNA): TGCGCCAGCAGCTTGGCGTTCGGGCAGTTCCAAGAGGCCCAGTACTTC. It codes for CASSLAFGQFQEAQYF. The chain recombines TRBV5-1 with TRBJ2-5, with D unclear. Germline CDR1 reads SGHRS; CDR2 reads YFSETQ. The CDR3 extends over 16 amino acids.

This clone was observed a single time. The chain has TRBV7-9 and TRBJ1-5, with D maybe TRBD1 (5 bases). Between the trimmed V and J ends, which lost 5 bases and 6 bases, there was a span of 14 bases. Germline V gives CDR1 SEHNR, CDR2 FQNEAQ (reference sequence). This CDR3 is 14 amino acids long. The CDR3 is CASSAGYGSQPQHF. As DNA, the CDR3 is TGTGCCAGCAGCGCAGGGTACGGAAGTCAGCCCCAGCATTTT. The whole variable domain, remainder taken from reference TRBV7-9 and TRBJ1-5, is DTGVSQNPRHKITKRGQNVTFRCDPISEHNRLYWYRQTLGQGPEFLTYFQNEAQLEKSRLLSDRFSAERPKGSFSTLEIQRTEQGDSAMYLCASSAGYGSQPQHFGDGTRLSIL.